The following is a TCR beta chain sequence with its context. It lacks a known antigen. Base quality data are lacking; no much larger clone is found one base away. The data were obtained in a study of blood T cell repertoires in COVID-19 (dated by TCRdb to about 2020). About the study as a whole: Samples from collaborators originated in the United States, Italy and Spain and spanned both the acute and convalescent phases of COVID-19. Subjects who had been exposed to COVID-19, were actively infected with it, or had recovered from it provided the deeply sampled blood TCRbeta repertoires that made up the dataset. A freely available public database, intended as a resource for researchers studying the immune response to SARS-CoV-2, is where the repertoires were released. The material from the prospective study consisted of cDNA or gDNA derived from T cells, B-cell-depleted T cells, or PBMCs. The samples were drawn from the first 160 participants of the ongoing ImmuneRACE study and from over 950 subjects provided by 6 global collaborators. Where available, HLA class I and class II types were taken from metadata supplied by the sample provider and were not determined by assay-based typing. Nearly every sample came with metadata listing a de-identified subject ID, COVID-19 status, age in years and sex. Study-level results and caveats: The amount of clinical and demographic metadata varied by source and participant and was provided uncurated.

TCRbeta CDR3 regions were amplified from genomic DNA using the immunoSEQ Assay, a bias-controlled multiplex PCR. In the original analysis: Within the assay, amplification of reference gene primers was used to estimate how many nucleated cells each sample contained. To quantify the absolute abundance of each unique TCRbeta CDR3 rearrangement, sequence reads were collapsed and filtered. Productive Simpson clonality was computed per sample as the square root of Simpson's diversity index over productive rearrangements. Here the immuneACCESS table is served through TCRdb, limited to in-frame sequences with V and J called. Missing clones are a known gap in these copies; in checked studies unresolved V genes cover under half, and the rest lacks a known reason. V and J calls plus clone size are reproduced from that table; the DNA served to infer D and trimming. For this sample there are roughly 240,000 clones; about 86% appear just once. The top ten hold about 3.6% of the sample.

Each collaborating institution followed its own protocols to collect whole blood in K2EDTA tubes. For TCRbeta analysis, collaborators shipped samples in one of three forms: frozen whole blood, isolated PBMCs, or DNA extracted from either of those sample types. This sequence was found in a man between 18 and 35 years old with active or convalescent COVID-19. The sequenced sample consisted of peripheral blood.

CDR3 reads: CASSLGLGTDPYEQYF. DNA sequence: TGCGCCAGCAGCTTGGGTTTAGGGACAGACCCCTACGAGCAGTACTTC. The sequence is built from TRBV5-1 and TRBJ2-7; TRBD1 lines up with 7 middle nucleotides. From the cysteine up to the phenylalanine, the CDR3 has a length of 16 residues. CDR3 DNA only is kept here, 48 bases in frame from base 1. CDR1 and CDR2, per the germline V gene, are SGHRS and YFSETQ. At the junction V is shortened by 0 bases and J by 2 bases; bases outside the gene matches: 8.